The source of this TCR beta chain is a study of cytomegalovirus exposure and HLA in healthy donors. Points from the study as a whole: Association of roughly 18,000 TCR beta sequences with HLA alleles was found at 0.05 false discovery rate in a later analysis.

At collection, donors were nominally healthy, but unrecorded immune exposures were probable. On this clone: What it recognizes is unknown.

The V segment lost 4 bases and the J segment 4 bases; nucleotides outside the gene matches: 8. The CDR3 extends over 15 amino acids. In germline, CDR1 is SGHTA, CDR2 FQGNSA. A multiplex PCR was run with 60 Vbeta primers and 13 Jbeta primers. Data came from immunoSEQ multiplex PCR; TCRdb stores just in-frame clones and leaves some out. This table holds over 110,000 clones, about 79% found once. The specimen was PBMCs. This receptor was obtained from a male donor in good health and CMV-seronegative. V gene TRBV7-2 combines with J gene TRBJ1-2, with 8 bases aligning to TRBD1. This chain's CDR3 is CASSSRQGSVYGYTF. CDR3 coding DNA: TGTGCCAGCAGCTCCCGACAGGGGTCGGTCTATGGCTACACCTTC.